This is a list of T cell receptor beta chains from one sample in a study of blood T cell repertoires in COVID-19. Clones were read by immunoSEQ multiplex PCR, and TCRdb kept only the in-frame ones, dropping some. The sample has under 450,000 clones; roughly 90% are singletons. The specimen sequenced was PBMCs or T cells enriched from blood (not recorded which). Every receptor here comes from a woman between 40 and 55 years old who had been exposed to COVID-19. Both conserved end residues are trimmed from each CDR3. Size values are once, few and many counts, or a class for expanded clones, and some rows have none.

clone_size	v_call	j_call	cdr3_aa
-	TRBV7-8	TRBJ2-4	ASSSLSWNPQNIQY
once	TRBV2	TRBJ1-5	ASSLDRARNQPQH
-	TRBV10-3	TRBJ1-1	AISAEQGAGKIISNTEAF
once	TRBV4-1	TRBJ2-1	ASSQESDHSAGIRNEQF
-	TRBV24-1	TRBJ2-1	ATSDQPGTSGRADNEQF
-	TRBV10-2	TRBJ1-2	ASSDLILAVHGYT
-	TRBV18	TRBJ1-6	ASSLGQFVDSPLH
-	TRBV11-2	TRBJ1-3	ASSPWLGQTSGNTIY
-	TRBV5-1	TRBJ2-7	ASSLGRGPQYEQY
-	TRBV11-3	TRBJ2-5	ASRDRGETQY
once	TRBV18	TRBJ1-3	ASSPLPGETGNTIY
-	TRBV19	TRBJ1-2	ASSGPGYMDYGYT
-	TRBV7-3	TRBJ2-3	ASSLTSSGGTDTQY
-	TRBV7-2	TRBJ1-1	ASSPREGNTEAF
-	TRBV5-1	TRBJ2-1	ASSQAASSDYNEQF
-	TRBV5-6	TRBJ2-1	ASSLAGPRDNEQF
-	TRBV5-1	TRBJ2-7	ASSLGQASYEQY
-	TRBV4-3	TRBJ1-2	ASSPTGVGGYT
-	TRBV6-2/TRBV6-3	TRBJ1-2	ASSYNPPQSIYGYT
-	TRBV5-1	TRBJ1-3	ASSSISGNTIY
-	TRBV27	TRBJ1-2	ASSPRDSYGYT
-	TRBV2	TRBJ1-3	AGRQPNSGNTIY
-	TRBV2	TRBJ2-7	ASQAGSFWGSYEQY
-	TRBV5-4	TRBJ2-5	ASSPVTSGYQETQY
-	TRBV4-1	TRBJ2-7	ASSLIKREGGEQY
-	TRBV15	TRBJ2-7	ATSSIGLEQY
-	TRBV5-4	TRBJ2-5	ASSLVAEETQY
-	TRBV19	TRBJ2-2	AIRGGGTANTGELF
once	TRBV29-1	TRBJ1-2	SVEFLGQGGYT
few	TRBV7-9	TRBJ1-2	ASSGDRPSLYGYT
-	TRBV7-8	TRBJ2-1	ASSLVASGGNVEQF
-	TRBV7-9	TRBJ1-5	ASSLGGLNQPQH
few	TRBV24-1	TRBJ2-2	ATSDSPSPGELF
-	TRBV2	TRBJ2-5	ASNRYQETQY
-	TRBV27	TRBJ1-2	ASSLRQGAGYT
once	TRBV9	TRBJ2-2	ASGPKGQLNTGELF
-	TRBV4-3	TRBJ2-4	ASSRDRGNIQY